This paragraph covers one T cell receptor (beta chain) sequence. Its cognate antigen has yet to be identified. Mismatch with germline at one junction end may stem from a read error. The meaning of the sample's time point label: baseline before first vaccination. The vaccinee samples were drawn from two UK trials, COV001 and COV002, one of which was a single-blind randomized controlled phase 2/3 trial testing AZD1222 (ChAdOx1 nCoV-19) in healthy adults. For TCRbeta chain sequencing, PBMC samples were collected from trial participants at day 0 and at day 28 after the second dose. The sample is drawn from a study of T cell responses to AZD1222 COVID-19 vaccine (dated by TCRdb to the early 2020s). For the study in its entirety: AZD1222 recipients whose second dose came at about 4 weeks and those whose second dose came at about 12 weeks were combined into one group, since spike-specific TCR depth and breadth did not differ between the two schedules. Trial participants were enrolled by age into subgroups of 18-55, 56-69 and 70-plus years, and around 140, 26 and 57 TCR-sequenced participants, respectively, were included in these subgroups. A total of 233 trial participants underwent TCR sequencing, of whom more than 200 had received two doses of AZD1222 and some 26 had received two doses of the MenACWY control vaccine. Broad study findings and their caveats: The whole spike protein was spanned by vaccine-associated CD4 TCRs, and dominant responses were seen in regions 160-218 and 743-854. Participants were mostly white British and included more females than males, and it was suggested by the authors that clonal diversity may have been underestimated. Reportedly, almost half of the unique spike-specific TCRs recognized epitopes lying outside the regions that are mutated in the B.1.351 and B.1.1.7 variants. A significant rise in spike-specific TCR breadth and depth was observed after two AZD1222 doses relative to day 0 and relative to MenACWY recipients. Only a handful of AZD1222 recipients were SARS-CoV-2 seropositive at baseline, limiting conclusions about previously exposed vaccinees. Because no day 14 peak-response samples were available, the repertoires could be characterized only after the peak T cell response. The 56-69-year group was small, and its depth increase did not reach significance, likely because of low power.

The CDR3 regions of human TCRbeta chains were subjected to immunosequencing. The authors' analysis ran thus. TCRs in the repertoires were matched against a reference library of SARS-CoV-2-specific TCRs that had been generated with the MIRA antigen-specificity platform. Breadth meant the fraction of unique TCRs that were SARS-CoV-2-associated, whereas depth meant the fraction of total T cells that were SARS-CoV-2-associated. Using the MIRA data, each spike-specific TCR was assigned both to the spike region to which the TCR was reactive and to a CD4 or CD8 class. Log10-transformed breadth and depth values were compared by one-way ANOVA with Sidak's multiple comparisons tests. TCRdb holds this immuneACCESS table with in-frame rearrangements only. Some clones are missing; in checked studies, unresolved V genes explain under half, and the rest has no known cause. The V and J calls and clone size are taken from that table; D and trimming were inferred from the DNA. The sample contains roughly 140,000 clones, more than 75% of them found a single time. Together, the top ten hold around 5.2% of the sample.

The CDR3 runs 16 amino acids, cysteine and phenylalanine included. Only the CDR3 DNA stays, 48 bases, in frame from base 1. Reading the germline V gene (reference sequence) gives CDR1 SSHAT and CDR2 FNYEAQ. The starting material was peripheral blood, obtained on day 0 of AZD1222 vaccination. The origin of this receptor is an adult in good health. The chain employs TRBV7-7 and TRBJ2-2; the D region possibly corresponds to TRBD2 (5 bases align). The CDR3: CASSLGEGMNTGELFF. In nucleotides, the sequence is TGTGCTAGCAGCCTAGGAGAGGGAATGAACACCGGGGAGCTGTTTTTT.